This T cell receptor (beta chain) appears in the sequencing data of a study of cytomegalovirus exposure and HLA in healthy donors. Study findings and constraints: It was found in a later analysis that first-cohort TCR clusters tended to co-occur in the 130 or so validation repertoires.

Concerning this clone itself: Its target is not known.

Generated by immunoSEQ multiplex PCR, the TCRdb table keeps only in-frame clones and is missing some. The data show 150,000 to 160,000 clones, approximately 86% seen once. The germline V gene encodes CDR1 SGDLS and CDR2 YYNGEE. Deletions cut 0 bases from V and 4 bases from J, with 17 bases between. CDR3 length equals 17 residues. The sample was PBMCs. This sequence was found in a man younger than 30 in good health and CMV-seropositive. V and J are TRBV9 and TRBJ1-3, with D possibly TRBD1 on 6 matching bases. The CDR3 nucleotides are TGTGCCAGCAGCGTAGGTACCAGGGGCGCGGAGGGAAACACCATATATTTT. Translation gives CASSVGTRGAEGNTIYF.